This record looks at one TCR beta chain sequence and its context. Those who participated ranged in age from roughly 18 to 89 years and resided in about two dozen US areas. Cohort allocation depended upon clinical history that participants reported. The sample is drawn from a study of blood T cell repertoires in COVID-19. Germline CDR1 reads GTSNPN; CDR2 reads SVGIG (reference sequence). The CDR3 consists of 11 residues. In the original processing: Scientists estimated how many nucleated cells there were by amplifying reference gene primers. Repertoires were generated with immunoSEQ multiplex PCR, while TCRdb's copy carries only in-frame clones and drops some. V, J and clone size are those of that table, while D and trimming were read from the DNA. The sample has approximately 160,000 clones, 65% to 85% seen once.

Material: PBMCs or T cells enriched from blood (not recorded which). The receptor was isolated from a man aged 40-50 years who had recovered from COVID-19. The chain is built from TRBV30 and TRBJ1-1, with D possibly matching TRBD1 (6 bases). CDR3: CARERGSEAFF. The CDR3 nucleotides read TGTGCTCGAGAAAGGGGGAGCGAAGCTTTCTTT.